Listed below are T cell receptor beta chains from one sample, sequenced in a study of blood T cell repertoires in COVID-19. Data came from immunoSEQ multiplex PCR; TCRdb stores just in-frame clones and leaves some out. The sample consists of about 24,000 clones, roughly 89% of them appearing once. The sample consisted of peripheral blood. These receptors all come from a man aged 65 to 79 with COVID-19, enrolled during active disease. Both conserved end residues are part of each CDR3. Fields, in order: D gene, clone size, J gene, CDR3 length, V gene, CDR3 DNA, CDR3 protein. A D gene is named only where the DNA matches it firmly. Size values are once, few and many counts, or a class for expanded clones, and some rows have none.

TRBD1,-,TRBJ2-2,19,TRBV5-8,TGTGCCAGCAGTATCTTACACCACTACAGGGGCGTTGAGACCGGGGAGCTGTTTTTT,CASSILHHYRGVETGELFF
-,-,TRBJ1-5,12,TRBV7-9,TGTGCCAGCAGCCTTAGCAATCAGCCCCAGCATTTT,CASSLSNQPQHF
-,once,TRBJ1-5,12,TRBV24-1,TGTGCCACCATCGACTCTTATCAGCCCCAGCATTTT,CATIDSYQPQHF
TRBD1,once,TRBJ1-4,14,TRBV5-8,TGTGCCAGCAGCTTCCGGGACAGGGTTGAAAAACTGTTTTTT,CASSFRDRVEKLFF
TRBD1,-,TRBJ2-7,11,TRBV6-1,TGTGCCAGCAAGCGCCAGGGACAGGGATACTTC,CASKRQGQGYF
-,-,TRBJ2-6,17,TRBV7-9,TGTGCCAGCAGCTCGCCCCTCTGGAGCTCTGGGGCCAACGTCCTGACTTTC,CASSSPLWSSGANVLTF
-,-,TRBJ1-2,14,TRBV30,TGTGCCTGGAGAGGGGCAGGTGCCAACTATGGCTACACCTTC,CAWRGAGANYGYTF
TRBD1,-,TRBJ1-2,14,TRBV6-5,TGTGCCAGCAGTCGACTTGGACAGGAAAATGGCTACACCTTC,CASSRLGQENGYTF
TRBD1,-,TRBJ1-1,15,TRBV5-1,TGCGCCAGCAGCTTACAGACAGGGAAGAACACTGAAGCTTTCTTT,CASSLQTGKNTEAFF
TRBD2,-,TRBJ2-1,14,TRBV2,TGTGCCAGCACCGCTAGCGGGAATGACAATGAGCAGTTCTTC,CASTASGNDNEQFF